This T cell receptor beta chain is from a study of blood T cells in healthy people across ages. All donors came from Russia, were Caucasian and healthy, and spanned ages roughly 6 to 100. Per individual sample, total RNA of at least 5 micrograms was extracted. As regards this clonotype: The target antigen is unknown.

The CDR3 contains 16 residues. Germline V lookup: CDR1 SGHTA, CDR2 FQGNSA. With 5 bases removed from V and 5 bases from J, the gap between germline ends came to 19 bases. Study conclusions and caveats: Expanded clonotype shifts may have been confounded, as the donors had an unknown CMV status. Donors of long life had a larger count of naive CD4+ cells and greater diversity than aged donors.

With a J-beta primer mix and a sample-barcoded 5' primer, a second PCR ran about 7 to 12 cycles. From the 5' RACE reads, TCRdb called clonotypes with MiXCR, one entry per CDR3 protein. There are approximately 800,000 distinct CDR3 sequences in the sample; over 45% occur only once, and 22% lies in the top ten. The genes are TRBV7-2 and TRBJ2-1; tentatively, D is TRBD1 (6 bases). This sequence originates from a man aged 25-45 years in good health. Sequenced material: blood. CDR3 region: CASSVQGTRSHNEQFF. CDR3 sequence (DNA): TGTGCCAGCAGCGTTCAGGGGACGAGGAGCCACAATGAGCAGTTCTTC.